This TCR beta chain was identified during a study of blood T cell repertoires in COVID-19. Across the study: The United States, Italy and Spain provided the acute and convalescent COVID-19 samples. T cells, B-cell-depleted T cells, or PBMCs supplied cDNA or gDNA.

CDR1 is SGHNT and CDR2 is YYREEE in the germline V gene (reference sequence). This CDR3 spans 14 amino acids. V lost 4 bases and J 2 bases, leaving 11 bases between the germline ends. Authors' data handling: Nucleated cell counts were estimated from reference gene primer amplification. Method: immunoSEQ multiplex PCR; TCRdb's copy keeps in-frame clones and lacks some. The D gene and trimming were derived from the DNA, and the V and J assignments and clone size from that table. Counted here are over 400,000 clones, approximately 85% occurring once; the ten biggest clones make up 3.2%. The clonotype originates from a human donor in a cohort sampled during active COVID-19. V and J are TRBV5-4 and TRBJ2-3, with D maybe TRBD1 (5 bases). Specimen: peripheral blood. The CDR3 sequence is CASSIGHNTDTQYF. The CDR3, as DNA: TGTGCCAGCAGCATTGGACATAACACAGATACGCAGTATTTT. Combining the CDR3 with reference TRBV5-4 and TRBJ2-3 gives the whole variable domain ETGVTQSPTHLIKTRGQQVTLRCSSQSGHNTVSWYQQALGQGPQFIFQYYREEENGRGNFPPRFSGLQFPNYSSELNVNALELDDSALYLCASSIGHNTDTQYFGPGTRLTVL.